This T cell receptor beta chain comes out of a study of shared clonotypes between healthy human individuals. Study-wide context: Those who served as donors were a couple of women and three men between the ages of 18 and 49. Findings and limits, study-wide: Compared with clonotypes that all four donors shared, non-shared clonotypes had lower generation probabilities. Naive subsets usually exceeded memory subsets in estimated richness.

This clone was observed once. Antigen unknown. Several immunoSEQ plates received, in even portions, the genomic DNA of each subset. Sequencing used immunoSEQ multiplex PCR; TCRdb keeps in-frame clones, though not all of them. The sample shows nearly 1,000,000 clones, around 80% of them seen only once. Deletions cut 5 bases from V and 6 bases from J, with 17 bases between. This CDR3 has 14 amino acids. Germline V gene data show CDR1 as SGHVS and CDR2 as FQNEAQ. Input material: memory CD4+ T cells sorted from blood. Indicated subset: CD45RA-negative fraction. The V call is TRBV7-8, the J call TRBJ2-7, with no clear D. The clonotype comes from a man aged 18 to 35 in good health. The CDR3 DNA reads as TGTGCCAGCAGCCCCCAGTCTAGTGCTCTCGAGCAGTACTTC. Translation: CASSPQSSALEQYF.